What follows is one T cell receptor beta chain and its context. Treatment specified: some 19 received Ad26.COV2.S at low or high dose, single or two shots; five or six received placebo; per-sample allocation not given. Vaccine and placebo recipients were sampled on day 63 after the first injection. Donation came from an adult in Boston who was aged 18-55 years. This vaccine is an Ad26 vector that expresses the Wuhan-strain SARS-CoV-2 spike. V lost 0 bases to trimming and J lost 6 bases, with 14 bases between them. The germline V gene has CDR1 LNHNV and CDR2 YYDKDF (reference sequence). The length of the CDR3 is 16 residues. Only in-frame clones appear in the TCRdb table, and some are missing; sequencing was by immunoSEQ multiplex PCR. Here the sample spans about 680,000 clones, roughly 90% being singletons. These data originate in a study of Ad26.COV2.S vaccination and SARS-CoV-2 variants. In the study overall: This donor came from the COV1001 trial of Ad26.COV2.S.

The input for sequencing was peripheral blood, taken in a trial of Ad26.COV2.S vaccine versus placebo. V and J are TRBV15 and TRBJ2-2; D may correspond to TRBD1 or TRBD2 (5 bases each). This receptor was taken from a person between 18 and 65 years old who received the Ad26.COV2.S COVID-19 vaccine or a placebo. CDR3 in DNA: TGTGCCACCAGCAGAGATACAGGAGGCTCCGCCGGGGAGCTGTTTTTT. It encodes CATSRDTGGSAGELFF.